The T cell receptor beta chain described here comes from a study of PD-1 blockade in classical Hodgkin lymphoma. Study observations and caveats: Before treatment, complete responders showed about the same diversity as newly diagnosed patients. As was reported, newly diagnosed patients showed lower baseline TCR diversity than healthy donors did. Factors driving the repertoire differences, possibly disease activity or prior therapy, remain undefined.

CDR3 length: 13 amino acids. The germline CDR1 and CDR2 sequences are SGHRS and YFSETQ. V was cut by 0 bases and J by 4 bases, with 5 bases left in between. This table comes from immunoSEQ multiplex PCR, and its TCRdb copy is limited to in-frame clones, with some not included. The table has roughly 60,000 clones, 70% to 90% seen once. With respect to this clone: The target antigen is unknown. Other DNA sequences in the sample encode the same CDR3.

Every patient was affected by relapse after autologous stem cell transplantation, while exposure to brentuximab vedotin was not uniform. Best outcomes ranged across complete response, partial response and progressive disease. V gene TRBV5-1 combines with J gene TRBJ1-5; no clear D. The source is a human donor with classical Hodgkin lymphoma. The source material was peripheral blood mononuclear cells (PBMCs), sampled before the second cycle of nivolumab. The CDR3 DNA reads as TGCGCCAGCAGCTTGGTGGGAAATCAGCCCCAGCATTTT. Its protein is CASSLVGNQPQHF. The entire variable domain, with the rest obtained from reference TRBV5-1 and TRBJ1-5, is as follows: KAGVTQTPRYLIKTRGQQVTLSCSPISGHRSVSWYQQTPGQGLQFLFEYFSETQRNKGNFPGRFSGRQFSNSRSEMNVSTLELGDSALYLCASSLVGNQPQHFGDGTRLSIL.